This TCR beta chain was captured by sequencing in a study of T-cell reconstitution after alpha-beta-depleted transplantation in children. The CDR3 sequence is 15 residues long. Germline V lookup: CDR1 MGHDK, CDR2 SYGVNS. V dropped 1 base and J dropped 8; count of bases not matched to a gene: 7. About this clonotype: Its antigen is not identified.

Unique molecular identifiers were incorporated into the prepared TCRbeta library. TCRdb recomputed calls from the PCR reads with MiXCR, one row per CDR3 protein. The table lists tens of thousands of distinct CDR3 sequences, roughly 20% of them singletons. Study-wide points: Recipient T cells and thymic progenitors that survived gave rise to the high TCRbeta diversity observed at day 60 in some patients. Alpha-beta T cells about two months after transplant reportedly derived from several hundred expanded graft clones.

Sequences were derived from PBMCs, mostly from graft donor cells, sampled 360 days after TCRalphabeta/CD19-depleted stem cell transplant. The chain carries TRBV25-1 and TRBJ1-4; 7 nucleotides match TRBD1. This TCR was recovered from a male patient aged 2-15 years who had a stem cell transplant for acute lymphoblastic leukemia, so the T cells may come from the graft donor. Here the CDR3 reads CASSESGQGVEKLFF. CDR3 in DNA: TGTGCCAGCAGTGAATCGGGGCAGGGGGTAGAAAAACTGTTTTTT.